This T cell receptor (beta chain) was identified in a study of neoadjuvant anti-PD-1 for oral cavity cancer. Study-wide background: Before surgery, most patients got three to four biweekly 3 mg/kg nivolumab doses. Around day 43, patients without progression received a fourth nivolumab dose before surgery.

Here immunoSEQ multiplex PCR was the method, and the copy in TCRdb shows in-frame clones only, minus some. The table lists about 72,000 clones, about 86% of them singletons. Germline CDR1 reads SGHRS; CDR2 reads YFSETQ. V lost 3 bases, J lost 9 bases, and 8 bases stayed unmatched. The CDR3 is 15 residues long. Study conclusions and caveats: Treg/Th17 ratio rose with pretreatment blood and fell with post-treatment tumor TCRbeta clonality.

This clone was counted once. The antigen remains unidentified. These newly diagnosed stage II-IVA oral cavity squamous cell carcinoma patients had no prior systemic or radiation treatment. This specimen was PBMCs, taken before nivolumab (anti-PD-1) treatment. This rearrangement joins TRBV5-1 to TRBJ1-6, with TRBD1 matching over 8 bases. This TCR derives from a person between 40 and 85 years old with oral cavity squamous cell carcinoma. CDR3 in amino acids: CASSWWTGTISPLHF. The CDR3 nucleotides read TGCGCCAGCAGCTGGTGGACAGGGACCATTTCACCCCTCCACTTT.